This passage covers 15 T cell receptor beta chains from one sample sequenced in a study of read filtering for tumor transcriptome and immune sequencing. This library used approximately 370 ng RNA and molecular barcoded adaptors spanning alpha/delta and beta/gamma chains. A single record per CDR3 protein comes from TCRdb applying MiXCR to the reads. Among about 14,000 distinct CDR3 sequences, about a fifth were seen once, and the ten largest hold 65% to 85%. Sequencing was performed on a population of CD138-negative cells sorted from bone marrow. These receptor sequences come from a donor at least 40 years old with multiple myeloma.

This clonotype was observed at least ten times. The V and J genes are TRBV11-2 and TRBJ2-1; 12 bases align to TRBD2. The CDR3 covers 16 residues. Losses at the gene ends were 0 bases for V and 7 bases for J; bases not matched to a gene: 4. The V gene's germline CDR1 is SGHAT and CDR2 FQNNGV. The CDR3 region has the DNA TGTGCCAGCAGCTTAGAACGGACTAGCGGGAATAATGAGCAGTTCTTC. This sequence encodes CASSLERTSGNNEQFF.

DNA of the CDR3: TGTGCCAGCAGTTTAACTAGAAGCCGCACAGATACGCAGTATTTT. It encodes CASSLTRSRTDTQYF. The rearrangement uses TRBV27 and TRBJ2-3, with a weak D call TRBD2 (5 bases). This CDR3 has 15 amino acids. The V gene's germline CDR1 is MNHEY and CDR2 SMNVEV (reference sequence). V lost 2 bases and J 1 base, leaving 10 bases between the germline ends.

This clonotype was recorded many times. The chain combines TRBV20-1 with TRBJ1-4; 8 bases are shared with TRBD1. CDR3 length: 21 amino acids. With V trimmed by 3 bases and J by 0 bases, 21 bases remained unmatched. Germline assignment: CDR1 DFQATT and CDR2 SNEGSKA (reference sequence). The CDR3 DNA reads TGCAGTGCTAGGGGGCCCAACGACAGGGGAAGTTCCGTACCAACTAATGAAAAACTGTTTTTT. This translates into CSARGPNDRGSSVPTNEKLFF.

This clonotype was recorded many times. The V and J genes are TRBV10-1 and TRBJ2-1; D gene uncertain. This CDR3 region has 13 residues. Trimming took 4 bases from V and 8 from J, leaving 12 bases between them. Germline V gives CDR1 WNHNN, CDR2 SYGVQD (reference sequence). CDR3 sequence reads: CASSVALGHEQFF. The CDR3 DNA sequence: TGCGCCAGCAGTGTCGCCCTGGGCCATGAGCAGTTCTTC.

The chain combines TRBV20-1 with TRBJ1-1; 10 bases align to TRBD1. Trimming took 6 bases from V and 1 from J; bases not matched to a gene: 2. The CDR3 is 13 residues long. Germline V gene data show CDR1 as DFQATT and CDR2 as SNEGSKA (reference sequence). The CDR3: CSAGDRGNTEAFF. CDR3 DNA: TGCAGTGCAGGGGACAGGGGGAACACTGAAGCTTTCTTT.

This clonotype appeared many times. The chain employs TRBV23-1 and TRBJ2-1; tentatively, D is TRBD1 (7 bases). TRBV23-1 is annotated as an ORF whose role is uncertain. This CDR3 contains 13 residues. V lost 5 bases, J lost 14 bases, and 19 bases lay in between. The CDR3 coding sequence is TGCGCCAGCAGTGCACAGACAGGGAGGTTGGAGTTCTTC. Its translation: CASSAQTGRLEFF.

This clonotype was detected a few times. The chain joins TRBV6-2 or TRBV6-3 to TRBJ2-5; D not resolved. Germline CDR1 reads MNHEY; CDR2 reads SVGEGT. The germline V and J ends were trimmed by 8 bases and 5 bases, with 18 bases remaining between them. This CDR3 is 14 amino acids long. The CDR3: CASGPLESRETQYF. The CDR3 DNA reads as TGTGCCAGCGGACCGCTGGAGTCACGGGAGACCCAGTACTTC.

The V and J genes are TRBV3-1 and TRBJ2-5, with D maybe TRBD1 (5 bases). Germline V gene sequence: CDR1 LGHDT, CDR2 YNNKEL (reference sequence). The CDR3 runs to 16 residues. The V end was cut by 0 bases, the J end by 5 bases, with 16 bases between. CDR3 in DNA: TGTGCCAGCAGCCAAGAGGGCAGGGCCTTCGGGGAGACCCAGTACTTC. Amino acid sequence: CASSQEGRAFGETQYF.

In this sample, this clonotype turned up a few times. The chain links TRBV12-3 or TRBV12-4 to TRBJ2-7; possible D gene TRBD1, 5 bases. The germline V and J ends were trimmed by 9 bases and 6 bases, with 15 bases remaining between them. CDR3 length: 12 amino acids. For the CDR3, the DNA is TGTGCCAGTATGACAGTTAGTCGCGAGCAGTACTTC. Its protein product is CASMTVSREQYF.

This clonotype showed up many times. As DNA, the CDR3 is TGTGCCAGCAGTCCGGGGGGGAGCTCCTACAATGAGCAGTTCTTC. It yields the protein CASSPGGSSYNEQFF. The chain carries TRBV28 and TRBJ2-1, with 8 bases matching TRBD2. With V trimmed by 5 bases and J by 0 bases, 3 bases remained unmatched. Germline assignment: CDR1 MDHEN and CDR2 SYDVKM. CDR3 size: 15 residues.

This rearrangement joins TRBV7-2 to TRBJ2-3; 7 nucleotides agree with TRBD2. After removal of 1 base from V and 3 bases from J, the junction contained 7 bases not matched to a gene. The CDR3 consists of 16 residues. Germline V gene data show CDR1 as SGHTA and CDR2 as FQGNSA. This chain's CDR3 is CASSLGAGGSTDTQYF. The CDR3 DNA follows: TGTGCCAGCAGCTTAGGTGCTGGCGGGAGTACAGATACGCAGTATTTT.

This clonotype has just a few counts. This chain links TRBV29-1 with TRBJ2-3; D remains unclear. Germline V CDR1 and CDR2: SQVTM, ANQGSEA. V lost 7 bases and J lost 6, with 14 bases in between. The CDR3 has 12 amino acids. CDR3 coding DNA: TGCAGCGCCACTGTTGGATCGGATACGCAGTATTTT. This sequence encodes CSATVGSDTQYF.

This rearrangement joins TRBV2 to TRBJ2-1, with 7 bases lining up with TRBD1. Germline lookup yields CDR1 SNHLY and CDR2 FYNNEI. J lost 13 bases, V lost 8 bases, and 5 bases had no gene match. The CDR3 contains 10 residues. The CDR3 sequence is CASSGQDQFF. The CDR3 bases are TGTGCCAGCTCCGGACAGGATCAGTTCTTC.

This clonotype was detected many times. V gene TRBV5-1 combines with J gene TRBJ2-3; D gene unclear. V was clipped by 0 bases and J by 9 bases, with 8 bases between them. Germline CDR1 is SGHRS and CDR2 is YFSETQ. The CDR3 totals 12 residues. The CDR3 loop reads CASSLGRDTQYF. The CDR3 coding sequence is TGCGCCAGCAGCTTGGGGCGCGACACGCAGTATTTT.

The sample holds many counts of this clonotype. The rearrangement links TRBV15 to TRBJ2-1; a possible D gene is TRBD2 (6 bases). Germline lookup yields CDR1 LNHNV and CDR2 YYDKDF (reference sequence). The V and J ends lost 4 bases and 10 bases respectively, with 14 bases between them. This CDR3 is 13 amino acids long. CDR3 DNA: TGTGCCACCAGCACAGGGAGGTACCGGGAGCAGTTCTTC. Amino acids: CATSTGRYREQFF.